This T cell receptor beta chain was identified in a study of blood T cell repertoires in COVID-19. The length of the CDR3 is 15 residues. After removal of 1 base from V and 0 bases from J, the junction contained 2 bases not matched to a gene. CDR1 is SGHVS, CDR2 FNYEAQ, per germline. This clone was counted between two and nine times. The study drew participants aged roughly 18 to 89 years from fewer than 30 US areas. Membership in each cohort depended on participant-reported clinical history. Exposed volunteers were people who met a COVID-19 case within 2 weeks before study entry. In the authors' methods: Reference gene primer amplification gave estimated nucleated cell counts. Clones were read by immunoSEQ multiplex PCR, and TCRdb kept only the in-frame ones, dropping some. That table is the source of V, J and clone size, and D and trimming were worked out from the DNA. The sample holds around 190,000 clones, 84% seen once.

Sequencing was done on a sample of PBMCs or T cells enriched from blood (not recorded which). This receptor was taken from a woman in her 30s who had been exposed to COVID-19. The chain joins TRBV7-6 to TRBJ1-2, with 7 bases matching TRBD1. The CDR3 bases are TGTGCCAGCAGCTTAGATACAGGGGCTAACTATGGCTACACCTTC. Translated, it gives CASSLDTGANYGYTF.